The 21 T cell receptor beta chains given below trace back to one sample, sequenced in a study of tumor and adjacent non-tumor tissue in lung cancer (dated by TCRdb to between 2018 and 2020). Libraries were prepared through multiplex PCR. Sequencing was performed on an Illumina HiSeq 2500. Following protocols modified from ARM-PCR, the researchers constructed TCRbeta libraries through three rounds of nested PCR with primers (Table S4). TCRdb redid the processing of the public reads, applying fastp at Q25 and MiXCR, and retained in-frame beta chains. Rows are combined by CDR3 protein, so each entry shows the most common genes and DNA. The sample table contains under 85,000 distinct CDR3 sequences; only one count was recorded for just over 75% of them. The ten largest clonotypes hold about two fifths of the sample. RNA was isolated from bulk, unsorted tissue, and RNA quality was assessed with a NanoDrop ND-1000 and an Agilent 2100. Normal lung samples were distant non-tumor tissue taken more than 3 cm from the tumor edge.

Input material: distant non-tumor lung tissue. The receptors originated from a man in his 70s with non-small cell lung cancer.

In the case of this clonotype: Relative to the germline gene, one junction end is altered; a read error may explain this. V is TRBV7-9 and J is TRBJ2-3; no firm D call. The germline gives CDR1 SEHNR, CDR2 FQNEAQ (reference sequence). CDR3 length: 12 amino acids. Here the CDR3 reads CANSSLRDAQYF. For the CDR3, the DNA is TGTGCCAACAGCTCCCTCCGTGATGCGCAGTATTTT.

CDR3 nucleotides: TGCGCCAACAGCGGGACAGCGGGGGAGACCCAGTACTTC. This encodes CANSGTAGETQYF. The V gene is TRBV10-1, the J gene TRBJ2-5, with D perhaps assigned TRBD1 or TRBD2 (7 bases each). Germline lookup yields CDR1 WNHNN and CDR2 SYGVQD (reference sequence). Trimming stripped 10 bases from V and 5 bases from J, with 17 bases between. The CDR3 spans 13 residues.

Comments on this clonotype: The CDR3 does not end in the conserved phenylalanine or tryptophan, so this is likely a read error. V and J are TRBV4-1 and TRBJ1-1, with D tentatively TRBD1 (5 bases). The CDR3 has 14 amino acids. Trimming stripped 3 bases from V and 4 bases from J, with 12 bases between. CDR1 is MGHRA, CDR2 YSYEKL, per germline. CDR3 in amino acids: CASSQEGLSTEAFI. CDR3 coding DNA: TGCGCCAGCAGCCAGGAGGGACTATCCACTGAAGCTTTCATT.

Notes on this clonotype: This may be a read error: a much more frequent sequence differs by one nucleotide. V and J are TRBV5-1 and TRBJ2-2, with D tentatively TRBD1 (6 bases). The germline V gene has CDR1 SGHRS and CDR2 YFSETQ. CDR3 length: 14 residues. CDR3 protein: CASRLGAEAGELFF. CDR3 sequence (DNA): TGCGCCAGCAGATTGGGGGCAGAGGCCGGGGAGCTGTTTTTT.

Comments on this clonotype: The CDR3 end shows no conserved phenylalanine or tryptophan, and so a read error is likely. V and J are TRBV4-3 and TRBJ2-1; 7 bases map to TRBD2. The CDR3 has 15 residues. Germline V CDR1 and CDR2: LGHNA, YSLEER. CDR3 coding DNA: TGCGCCGGCAGCCACAGACTAGCAGATTACAATGAGCAGTTCTTG. This gives the protein CAGSHRLADYNEQFL.

Worth noting for this clonotype: The junction departs from germline at one end; a sequencing error may be responsible. The rearrangement uses TRBV12-3 or TRBV12-4 and TRBJ2-7; 8 nucleotides agree with TRBD1. The CDR3 has 14 residues. The DNA for the CDR3 is TGTGCCAGTAGTTTACGGACAGGGTTCTACGAGCAGCACTTC. Protein product: CASSLRTGFYEQHF.

Note on this clonotype: This CDR3 is missing its conserved last phenylalanine or tryptophan, likely due to a read error. This sequence joins TRBV5-4 and TRBJ1-6, with 11 nucleotides matching TRBD1. The germline V gene has CDR1 SGHNT and CDR2 YYREEE (reference sequence). The CDR3 sequence is 17 residues long. The CDR3 here is CASSTGTGGWINSHLHI. The CDR3 nucleotides are TGTGCCAGCAGCACCGGGACAGGGGGATGGATTAATTCACACCTCCACATT.

A word on this clonotype: A read error may account for a junction end that differs from germline. The chain recombines TRBV12-3 or TRBV12-4 with TRBJ1-3, with 9 bases fitting TRBD1. The CDR3 length is 18 residues. CDR3 sequence reads: CAISRPGTGIGSGYTIYF. CDR3 nucleotides: TGTGCCATCAGTCGTCCTGGGACAGGGATCGGCTCTGGATACACCATATATTTT.

In regard to this clonotype: This may come from a read error, since a much larger clone is one base off. This chain uses TRBV6-2 or TRBV6-3 with TRBJ2-1; a possible D gene is TRBD2 (5 bases). This CDR3 has 14 amino acids. V shed 7 bases and J shed 3 bases, with 13 bases lying between them. Germline lookup yields CDR1 MNHEY and CDR2 SVGEGT. The CDR3 region is CASTRRSFYNEQFF. CDR3 in DNA: TGTGCCAGCACTCGGAGGTCATTCTACAATGAGCAGTTCTTC.

This chain uses TRBV12-3 or TRBV12-4 with TRBJ2-2; TRBD2 might be the D (5 bases). This CDR3 spans 16 amino acids. The germline V and J ends were trimmed by 2 bases and 9 bases, with 19 bases remaining between them. The CDR3 is CASSLIPGLTAWELFF. The CDR3 DNA sequence: TGTGCCAGCAGTTTAATTCCGGGATTGACGGCCTGGGAGCTGTTTTTT.

Concerning this clonotype: Mismatch with germline at one junction end may stem from a read error. The rearrangement links TRBV5-5 to TRBJ1-3, with TRBD1 matching 8 bases. Per germline, CDR1 SGHKS and CDR2 YYEKEE (reference sequence). The CDR3 has 17 amino acids. CDR3 sequence reads: CASSWDRWRGSGNTTYF. DNA of the CDR3: TGTGCCAGCAGCTGGGACAGGTGGCGCGGGTCTGGAAACACCACATATTTT.

In regard to this clonotype: The conserved phenylalanine or tryptophan is not found at the CDR3 terminus, so this likely reflects a read error. The rearrangement links TRBV4-1 to TRBJ1-1; maybe TRBD1 (6 bases). V shed 3 bases and J shed 8 bases, with 16 bases lying between them. The CDR3 covers 14 residues. CDR1 and CDR2 (germline): MGHRA, YSYEKL. This CDR3 reads CASSQEGQSTEAFL. CDR3 sequence (DNA): TGCGCCAGCAGCCAGGAGGGACAATCCACCGAAGCTTTCTTA.

This clonotype has more than one count but fewer than ten. Germline is not matched at one junction end, which may reflect a read error. The genes are TRBV20-1 and TRBJ2-1, with D perhaps TRBD1 (6 bases). Germline V gives CDR1 DFQATT, CDR2 SNEGSKA (reference sequence). There are 13 residues in the CDR3. The CDR3 bases are TGCAGTGCGACTCCCAGGGGAACGAATGAGCACTTCTTC. Protein sequence: CSATPRGTNEHFF.

Comment on this clonotype: The conserved phenylalanine or tryptophan normally closing the CDR3 is absent here, so this likely arose from a read error. This sequence joins TRBV6-1 and TRBJ1-2; D gene ambiguous. The germline V gene has CDR1 MNHNS and CDR2 SASEGT. There are 14 residues in the CDR3. CDR3 coding DNA: TGTGCCAACAGTGCGGACGGAAACCTGTATGGCTACACCCTC. Translated, it gives CANSADGNLYGYTL.

This chain joins TRBV2 and TRBJ2-7; 8 nucleotides agree with TRBD2. CDR3 size: 16 residues. Looked up from germline, CDR1 is SNHLY and CDR2 is FYNNEI. The CDR3 sequence is CVGSEAIRGGLSEQYF. The DNA for the CDR3 is TGTGTCGGCAGTGAAGCGATCCGCGGGGGGCTATCCGAACAGTACTTC.

For this clonotype: The germline gene is not matched at one end of the junction; a read error may be the cause. The J gene is TRBJ2-2, the V gene TRBV11-2, with 8 bases aligning to TRBD1. The CDR3 is 16 amino acids. Germline CDR1 is SGHAT and CDR2 is FQNNGV. The CDR3 DNA reads TGTGCCAGCAGCGTAGAGGGCACAGGGGGTGCCGGGGAGCTGTTTTTT. Its translation is CASSVEGTGGAGELFF.

Turning to this clonotype: One junction end does not reproduce the germline sequence, and a read error may be involved. The rearrangement joins TRBV6-1 to TRBJ1-5; maybe TRBD1 (6 bases). The germline CDR1 and CDR2 sequences are MNHNS and SASEGT. This CDR3 has 15 residues. CDR3 bases: TGTGCCAACAGTGAAGCGGGGGGGGCTTTCCAGCCCCAGGATTTT. This translates into CANSEAGGAFQPQDF.

Turning to this clonotype: This clone may be a read error of a much larger clone one base away. The rearrangement uses TRBV30 and TRBJ1-1, with no clear D. This CDR3 spans 13 amino acids. Germline-derived CDR1 and CDR2 are GTSNPN and SVGIG (reference sequence). This chain's CDR3 is CTWSGQWETEAFF. As DNA, the CDR3 is TGTACCTGGAGTGGCCAGTGGGAGACTGAAGCTTTCTTT.

V gene TRBV4-1 combines with J gene TRBJ2-7; weak D call: TRBD1 (5 bases). Germline-derived CDR1 and CDR2 are MGHRA and YSYEKL. V lost 7 bases and J 7 bases, leaving 23 bases between the germline ends. CDR3 length: 15 residues. The CDR3, as DNA: TGCGCCAGCACCCGCGGTATCGGCAGGGCGAGTGAGCAGTACTTC. This gives the protein CASTRGIGRASEQYF.

The chain joins TRBV29-1 to TRBJ2-7, with D perhaps TRBD1 or TRBD2 (5 bases each). In germline, CDR1 is SQVTM, CDR2 ANQGSEA. There are 12 residues in the CDR3. Trimming cost V 7 bases and J 7 bases, with 17 bases left between them. The CDR3 region is CSACGTNPEQYF. DNA for the CDR3: TGCAGCGCCTGTGGGACGAACCCTGAGCAGTACTTC.

Turning to this clonotype: At one end the junction does not follow the germline gene, possibly because of a read error. V is TRBV5-6 and J is TRBJ2-7; D possibly corresponds to TRBD2 (5 bases). There are 16 residues in the CDR3. The germline gives CDR1 SGHDT, CDR2 YYEEEE. DNA for the CDR3: TGTGCCAGCAGCTCCGTTGTCCGGGATAGGAACTACGAGCAGTATTTC. This codes for CASSSVVRDRNYEQYF.